A selection of T cell receptor beta chains follows, all from one sample in a study of shared clonotypes between healthy human individuals. The repertoire was sequenced with immunoSEQ multiplex PCR; TCRdb's copy has only in-frame clones and lacks some. The sample yields roughly 2.2 million clones, 85% to 95% seen once. The sample was naive CD4+ T cells from PBMCs. The receptor set was obtained from a man between 18 and 35 years old in good health. Some clones in this sample may be carry-over from other donors' samples. Both conserved end residues are part of each CDR3. A D gene is named only where the DNA matches it firmly. A clone size is listed for some rows: how often the clone was seen (once, few, many), or a class if it is expanded.

TRBD1	few	TRBV10-3	TRBJ1-5	TGTGCCATCAGTGAGTCGCCGGGACAGGGCAATCAGCCCCAGCATTTT	CAISESPGQGNQPQHF
.	once	TRBV27	TRBJ2-5	TGTGCCAGCAAAGAATTGGGGACCCAAGAGACCCAGTACTTC	CASKELGTQETQYF
.	.	TRBV13	TRBJ2-7	TGTGCCGTGGGACTTGGAAATAACTACTACGAGCAGTACTTC	CAVGLGNNYYEQYF
TRBD1	.	TRBV5-5	TRBJ1-5	TGTGCCAGCAGCCCCACTTGGACAGGGTTGCGCAATCAGCCCCAGCATTTT	CASSPTWTGLRNQPQHF
.	.	TRBV5-8	TRBJ2-7	TGTGCCAGCAGCCCCCACTCCGGGCTCCGATCCGACGAGCAGTACTTC	CASSPHSGLRSDEQYF
.	.	TRBV15	TRBJ2-6	TGTGCCACCAGCAGACGTCACGGACGAGAGTCTGGGGCCAACGTCCTGACTTTC	CATSRRHGRESGANVLTF
.	.	TRBV4-3	TRBJ2-7	TGCGCCAGCAGCCAATGGACGGGCTACGAGCAGTACTTC	CASSQWTGYEQYF
TRBD2	.	TRBV25-1	TRBJ2-3	TGTGCCAGCCAAACTGGACTAGCGGGAGGAGATACGCAGTATTTT	CASQTGLAGGDTQYF
.	.	TRBV11-2	TRBJ1-1	TGTGCCAGCAGCTTAGAGACAGGTACTGAAGCTTTCTTT	CASSLETGTEAFF
TRBD2	few	TRBV27	TRBJ2-3	TGTGCCAGCAGTTCGGGACCACTAGCGGGTGACACAGATACGCAGTATTTT	CASSSGPLAGDTDTQYF
.	.	TRBV25-1	TRBJ2-1	TGTGCCAGCAGTAACCAGCAGAAAAGCTCCTACAATGAGCAGTTCTTC	CASSNQQKSSYNEQFF
.	.	TRBV7-9	TRBJ2-1	TGTGCCAGCACTCAGGATACCTACAATGAGCAGTTCTTC	CASTQDTYNEQFF
.	.	TRBV28	TRBJ1-1	TGTGCCAGCAGTTTACTGGGGGGGAACACTGAAGCTTTCTTT	CASSLLGGNTEAFF
TRBD1	.	TRBV28	TRBJ2-7	TGTGCCAGCAGTTCCAGTGGGACAGGACTTTACGAGCAGTACTTC	CASSSSGTGLYEQYF